Presented here are 7 T cell receptor beta chains from one specimen sequenced in a study of blood T cell repertoires in COVID-19. TCRdb's copy holds only in-frame clones and misses some; the assay was immunoSEQ multiplex PCR. In the table there are about 320,000 clones, 86% of which are singletons. The sequenced sample was PBMCs or T cells enriched from blood (not recorded which). These TCRs come from a woman under 30 who had recovered from COVID-19.

CDR3 sequence (DNA): TGTGCCACCGGGACAGGAACTGGAAACACCATATATTTT. This encodes CATGTGTGNTIYF. The chain employs TRBV10-3 and TRBJ1-3, with TRBD1 matching over 8 bases. Per the germline V gene, CDR1 is ENHRY and CDR2 is SYGVKD. V was pared by 10 bases and J by 2 bases, with 4 bases of the junction left unmatched. The CDR3 totals 13 residues.

The chain uses TRBV2 and TRBJ1-5; 12 positions match TRBD1. Trimming cost V 4 bases and J 2 bases; bases outside gene matches: 3. The CDR3 consists of 16 residues. The germline V gene has CDR1 SNHLY and CDR2 FYNNEI. The chain's CDR3 is CASSAGTGGGNQPQHF. The CDR3 region has the DNA TGTGCCAGCAGTGCGGGGACAGGGGGCGGCAATCAGCCCCAGCATTTT.

The chain links TRBV10-3 to TRBJ1-1, with D maybe TRBD1 (6 bases). There are 13 residues in the CDR3. V was pared by 10 bases and J by 1 base, with 13 bases between. Germline V gene data show CDR1 as ENHRY and CDR2 as SYGVKD. CDR3 DNA: TGTGCCACTTACAGGGAAGGGAACACTGAAGCTTTCTTT. It translates to CATYREGNTEAFF.

This chain uses TRBV2 with TRBJ2-5; TRBD1 is a possible D gene (6 bases). Germline lookup yields CDR1 SNHLY and CDR2 FYNNEI. V lost 6 bases and J 5 bases, leaving 7 bases between the germline ends. CDR3 length: 11 amino acids. Here the CDR3 DNA reads TGTGCCAGCAGGCAGGGGGAGACCCAGTACTTC. This encodes CASRQGETQYF.

The rearrangement joins TRBV19 to TRBJ1-2, with D maybe TRBD1 (5 bases). The V gene's germline CDR1 is LNHDA and CDR2 SQIVND (reference sequence). The V and J ends lost 6 bases and 4 bases respectively, with 9 bases between them. The CDR3 runs to 12 residues. CDR3 sequence reads: CASSYDSYGYTF. DNA of the CDR3: TGTGCCAGTAGCTATGACAGCTATGGCTACACCTTC. The variable domain in full, with the rest retrieved from reference TRBV19 and TRBJ1-2, is DGGITQSPKYLFRKEGQNVTLSCEQNLNHDAMYWYRQDPGQGLRLIYYSQIVNDFQKGDIAEGYSVSREKKESFPLTVTSAQKNPTAFYLCASSYDSYGYTFGSGTRLTVV.

The V call is TRBV5-4, the J call TRBJ1-2; the D gene is possibly TRBD1 (6 bases). The germline V gene encodes CDR1 SGHNT and CDR2 YYREEE (reference sequence). The CDR3 has 13 amino acids. V lost 1 base to trimming and J lost 7 bases, with 11 bases between them. CDR3 residues: CASSLLGASGYTF. The CDR3 bases are TGTGCCAGCAGCTTGCTGGGGGCGAGTGGCTACACCTTC.

The chain combines TRBV18 with TRBJ1-1, with 7 bases identical to TRBD1. The V and J ends lost 3 bases and 4 bases, in that order; junction bases with no gene match: 5. The CDR3 is 14 amino acids. Germline CDR1 reads KGHSH; CDR2 reads LQKENI. The CDR3 protein is CASSPDAGGTEAFF. CDR3 nucleotide sequence: TGTGCCAGCTCACCGGACGCAGGGGGCACTGAAGCTTTCTTT.